This T cell receptor (beta chain) appears in the sequencing data of a study of blood T cell repertoires in COVID-19. Sequencing used immunoSEQ multiplex PCR; TCRdb keeps in-frame clones, though not all of them. The table shows about 260,000 clones, with roughly four fifths occurring only once. Cohort placement rested on clinical history that participants reported themselves. Trimming shortened V by 4 bases and J by 7 bases, and 14 bases separated the two germline ends. CDR3 length equals 14 residues. Germline values: CDR1 SGHRS, CDR2 YFSETQ. Material for sequencing was PBMCs or T cells enriched from blood (not recorded which). This chain connects TRBV5-1 to TRBJ2-2, with D possibly TRBD1 on 5 matching bases. This sequence originates from a man aged 30 to 45 with acute COVID-19. The CDR3 loop is CASSQGVGGGELFF. The DNA for the CDR3 is TGCGCCAGCAGCCAAGGGGTCGGCGGCGGGGAGCTGTTTTTT.